This section outlines one T cell receptor beta chain sequence together with its context. CDR3 size: 16 residues. The V gene's germline CDR1 is SGHNT and CDR2 YYREEE (reference sequence). V dropped 4 bases and J dropped 5 bases, with 22 bases sitting between them. This entry comes from a study of blood T cell repertoires in COVID-19. Study-level background: Samples representing acute and convalescent COVID-19 were sourced from the United States, Italy and Spain. T cells, B-cell-depleted T cells, or PBMCs supplied cDNA or gDNA.

In the authors' workflow: Reference gene primers were amplified, and this amplification served to estimate nucleated cell counts. Measured with immunoSEQ multiplex PCR; TCRdb has only the in-frame clones, and not every one. The V and J calls and clone size come from that table; D and trimming were worked out from the DNA. The data contain about 68,000 clones, 89% of them singletons. The TCR sequence derives from a man between 50 and 59 years old with active COVID-19. Sequencing used peripheral blood. The genes are TRBV5-4 and TRBJ2-7, with TRBD2 as a possible D gene (6 bases). The CDR3 DNA reads as TGTGCCAGCAGCCGCCACGATAGCGGCGCCTATAACGAGCAGTACTTC. Translated, it gives CASSRHDSGAYNEQYF.